This T cell receptor (beta chain) was identified in a study of cytomegalovirus exposure and HLA in healthy donors (dated by TCRdb to 2016 to 2017). About the study as a whole: An earlier analysis of roughly 500 of the donors reported over 250 Gb of sequence data and roughly 120 million unique TCR beta sequences obtained from some 200 million T cells. Roughly 300 gigabases of sequencing data and tens of millions of unique TCR sequences were included in an early release covering 550 to 800 HLA-typed donors. Of the approximately 400 genotyped donors, approximately 80% fell in the genetic ancestry cluster associated with self-reported Caucasian donors. The study was designed to test whether signatures of past pathogen exposure could be identified by cataloging public T cell receptors. The study profiled the T cell repertoires of approximately 700 subjects by immunosequencing and related them to cytomegalovirus serostatus. Besides the first cohort of roughly 660 subjects, a separate validation cohort made up of about 120 different subjects was used. To predict cytomegalovirus infection status, the study combined high-throughput TCR immunosequencing, statistical association of individual TCRs with disease status, and machine learning. To study patterns of TCR occurrence, a later analysis re-analyzed previously published TCR beta repertoires from under 750 donors and added high-resolution HLA genotyping. The later analysis used no new phenotypic data to find candidate immune exposures, relying instead on TCR beta sequences and their occurrence across donors. In an earlier analysis of 500 to 650 of the donors, high-throughput TCR beta sequencing was used to judge whether each TCR beta V gene segment behaved as functional or pseudogenic. Donor age, sex, ethnicity and CMV serostatus were compiled alongside the repertoire data. A later genetic analysis used genome-wide SNP genotypes for 398 of the 666 donors, treating that subset as a discovery cohort. Every discovery cohort repertoire had been produced on one sequencing platform. Both class I and class II loci were covered by HLA typing, at four-digit resolution. Typing coverage varied by locus: roughly 620-640 donors for A, B, C, DRB1 and DQB1; 522 for DQA1; 600 to 610 for DPA1; approximately 470 for DPB1. Five DR-DQ haplotypes were handled as single units for association and clustering, since linkage in the cohort was strong. Among some 400 genotyped donors of the cohort, an average of approximately 240,000 unique TCR beta nucleotide sequences was sequenced per donor, of which about 19% were non-productive.

The cohort was made up of 650 to 700 healthy bone marrow donors. All cohort members were sampled while nominally healthy, although unrecorded immune exposures were likely present. The donor tested CMV seropositive, placing the donor among the 250 to 350 seropositive members of the cohort. A peripheral blood sample was provided by each donor, and peripheral blood mononuclear cells were used for TCR beta sequencing. The Qiagen DNeasy Blood Extraction Kit was used to extract genomic DNA from the blood cell samples. The protocol used for the library was the immunoSEQ multiplex PCR assay. For the multiplex PCR, a mixture combining 60 forward primers for TCR Vbeta segments and 13 reverse primers for TCR Jbeta segments was used. The CDR3 region of rearranged TCR beta genes was amplified from genomic DNA with a multiplex PCR assay. The Illumina HiSeq System was used to sequence the amplified TCR beta libraries as 87-base-pair reads. In the authors' own workflow: A later analysis tallied roughly 80 million unique TCR beta chains across the 666 repertoires, and about 10 million of those chains were shared by two or more donors. Raw reads were error-corrected and collapsed into unique sequences with a nearest-neighbor algorithm that merged closely related sequences to remove PCR and sequencing errors. To assign V, D and J gene segments, CDR3 sequences were aligned to IMGT reference sequences. For a sequence to be retained, at least a six-nucleotide match to both a V gene segment and a J gene segment was required. Rearrangements were called productive when the CDR3 lacked stop codons and stayed in frame with V and J; all others were non-productive. Following IMGT convention, CDR3 was defined as the stretch from the second conserved V-encoded cysteine to the conserved J-encoded phenylalanine. In an earlier analysis of some 550 of the donors, sequences lacking an unambiguous match to a single V gene segment were excluded. In an earlier analysis of a few hundred of the donors, V segments were called functional above 56.7% productive rearrangements and were called segregating when the between-donor standard deviation exceeded 5%. A statistical classification framework was built to diagnose cytomegalovirus status from the catalog of TCR beta chain sequences. In a later analysis, V and J genes were assigned by comparing TCR nucleotide sequences against IMGT/GENE-DB human TR gene sequences. The TCRdist pipeline was used in a later analysis to assign CDR3 sequences and most-parsimonious VDJ recombination scenarios. In a later analysis, each TCR beta chain was defined by its CDR3 amino acid sequence together with its V-gene family, and reads lacking a unique V-gene family were excluded. A later analysis removed several hundred highly shared, low-generation-probability nucleotide sequences to deal with suspected cross-contamination and a sequencing artifact. A later analysis calculated a clonal expansion index for each public chain from normalized within-repertoire ranks of inferred template counts. In a later analysis, generation probabilities were computed using a VDJ recombination model fitted to out-of-frame rearrangements, and the results were checked against IGoR. A later analysis scored TCR-TCR, TCR-HLA and TCR-CMV co-occurrence with hypergeometric tests, applying a repertoire-size bias correction to TCR pairs. To estimate false discovery rates, a later analysis permuted the HLA or CMV assignments 20 times. A later analysis grouped co-occurring TCRs with DBSCAN, adding TCRdist sequence similarity when clustering within HLA-allele-positive subsets. For co-occurrence clustering, repertoires with fewer than 30,000 or more than 120,000 public chains were excluded, along with 4 to 6 repertoires with anomalous nucleotide sharing. Entries here come from immuneACCESS through TCRdb and include only in-frame sequences with V and J called. Some clones fail to appear in such tables; in the studies checked, an unresolved V gene covers under half of the shortfall, and the cause of the remainder is unknown. Clone size and V and J calls were adopted from that table, with D and trimming inferred from the DNA. The table for this sample shows roughly 40,000 clones. The leading ten clones occupy approximately 8.4% of the sample.

A word on this clone: Its antigen remains undetermined.

CDR1 and CDR2 are drawn from the germline V gene: SGHTA, FQGTGA. The CDR3 has 16 amino acids, counting the end cysteine and phenylalanine. Left in the record is the CDR3 DNA by itself, 48 bases read in frame from the first base. The germline V and J ends show losses of 3 bases and 5 bases respectively, and no gene match explains 8 bases of the junction. Results and caveats for the whole study, not just this receptor: Correlated functional status among segregating V segments might be attributable to linkage disequilibrium, but an unknown experimental factor could not be ruled out. The study gave a list of under 200 TCR beta chains associated with cytomegalovirus. In an earlier analysis of about 540 of the donors, most TCR beta V segments were observed in productive rearrangements about 87% or about 30% of the time, broadly matching IMGT annotations. Three of the identified cytomegalovirus-associated TCR beta chains were confirmed in vitro to be specific for cytomegalovirus antigens. In both the original and validation cohorts, the classifier was reported to diagnose cytomegalovirus status with high specificity and sensitivity. According to a later genetic analysis, donors in an Asian-associated ancestry cluster had fewer N-insertions in productive TCRs than the roughly 700-donor mean. Because counts were too low, roughly 16 rarely observed V segments, including chromosome 9 orphons, were excluded from the earlier analysis of around 640 of the donors. Some IMGT-functional V segments, including TRBV6-2 and TRBV6-3, could not be told apart with the 87-base-pair reads, so those segments were excluded. Most TCR sequences were observed very rarely across donors, whereas some public TCRs were present in many individuals. V-gene and J-gene trimming of TCR beta chains was associated with a missense DCLRE1C variant in a later genetic analysis, and the association was replicated in an independent cohort. In a later analysis, HLA-associated TCR beta chains showed more clonal expansion and lower generation probabilities than non-associated chains that were equally common. A further reported finding was that TCR beta sequences accurately predicted the HLA-A and HLA-B alleles for most subjects in the first cohort. A later analysis found that most CMV-associated TCR beta chains appeared HLA-restricted, with HLA associations seemingly driven largely by CMV exposure. Because HLA typing was unavailable for some donors at each locus, only the typed subset was used in association tests. When HLA alleles, especially DR and DQ, strongly co-occurred, attributing TCR associations to individual alleles was difficult. CMV serostatus was the only immune exposure information available for the cohort. Presence/absence analyses assumed roughly uniform sequencing depth across donors, an assumption that may not hold. In this cohort, only TCR beta chains were sequenced, and detectable features were limited by the absence of alpha or paired-chain data. In a later analysis, several top co-occurrence clusters were reported to appear linked to parvovirus B19, influenza, CMV and Epstein-Barr virus. In a later analysis, some 18,000 TCR beta sequences were associated with specific HLA alleles at a false discovery rate of 0.05. The authors suggested that the approach could potentially be extended to other disease states and immunological phenotypes. A cluster of highly shared sequence variants was judged likely to be a technical artifact of the sequencing pipeline. In a later analysis, TCR association rates were found to vary across HLA loci, with the most associated TCRs seen for DRB1 alleles and the fewest for HLA-C alleles.

The chain links TRBV7-3 with TRBJ2-1; 9 of the junction bases match TRBD2. Material: PBMCs. The clonotype was recovered from a middle-aged man in good health and CMV-seropositive. The CDR3 amino acid sequence is: CASSLGSGSNHNEQFF. In nucleotide form, the sequence is TGTGCCAGCAGCTTGGGTAGCGGGAGTAACCACAATGAGCAGTTCTTC.